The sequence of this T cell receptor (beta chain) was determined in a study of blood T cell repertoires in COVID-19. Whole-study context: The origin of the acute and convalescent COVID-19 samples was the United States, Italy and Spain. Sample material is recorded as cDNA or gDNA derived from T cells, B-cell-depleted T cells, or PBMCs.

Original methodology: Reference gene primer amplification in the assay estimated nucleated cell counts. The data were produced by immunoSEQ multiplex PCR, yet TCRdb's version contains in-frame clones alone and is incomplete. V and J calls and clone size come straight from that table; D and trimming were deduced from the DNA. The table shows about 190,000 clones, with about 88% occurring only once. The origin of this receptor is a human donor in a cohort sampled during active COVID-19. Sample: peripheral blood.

As DNA, the CDR3 is TGCGCCAGCAGCTTCTCGGGAGCAGGGGAGGGAGAGACCCAGTACTTC. Translation gives CASSFSGAGEGETQYF. The chain links TRBV5-1 to TRBJ2-5, with D possibly TRBD2 on 7 matching bases. Per the germline V gene, CDR1 is SGHRS and CDR2 is YFSETQ. There are 16 residues in the CDR3. Trimming shortened V by 2 bases and J by 4 bases, and 18 bases separated the two germline ends.